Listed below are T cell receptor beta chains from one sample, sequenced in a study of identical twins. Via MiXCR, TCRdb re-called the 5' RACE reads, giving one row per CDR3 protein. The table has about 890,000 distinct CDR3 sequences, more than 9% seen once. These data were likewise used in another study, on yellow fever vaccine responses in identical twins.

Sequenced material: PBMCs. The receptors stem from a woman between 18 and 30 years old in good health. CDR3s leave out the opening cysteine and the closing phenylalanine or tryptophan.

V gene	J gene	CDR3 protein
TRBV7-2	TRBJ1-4	ASSLSVLAGTTNEKLF
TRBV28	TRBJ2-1	ASTPGLTGAYNEQF
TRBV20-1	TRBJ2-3	SARATRPDADTQY
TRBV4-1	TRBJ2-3	ASSQVSSTDTQY
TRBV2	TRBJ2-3	ASSAQGTQY
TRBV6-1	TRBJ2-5	ASSEEELRIEETQY
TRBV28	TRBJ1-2	ASSGQTKGYGYT
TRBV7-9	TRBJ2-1	ASSTGGTYYNEQF
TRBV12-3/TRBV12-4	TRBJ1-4	ASSPAGTEKLF
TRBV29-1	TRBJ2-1	SVSSGGANEQF
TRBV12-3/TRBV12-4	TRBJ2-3	ASSPLQGRAQY
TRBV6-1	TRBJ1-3	ASSETISSGNTIY
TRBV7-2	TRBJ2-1	ASSSPSSAEQF
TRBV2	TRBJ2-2	ASSEGRNTGELF
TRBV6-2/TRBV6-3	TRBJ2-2	ASMIAGVDTGELF
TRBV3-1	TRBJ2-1	ASSQEWGNNEQF
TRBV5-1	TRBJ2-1	ASSLMQGDNEQF
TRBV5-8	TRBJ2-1	ASRTRGSYNEQF
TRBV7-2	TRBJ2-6	ASSLEYGANVLT
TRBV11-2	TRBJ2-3	ASSLDLVSGGYGTQY
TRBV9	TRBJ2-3	ASSVASDTQY
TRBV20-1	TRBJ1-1	SARDFRGNTEAF
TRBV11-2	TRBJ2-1	ASSPIAGVIGEQF
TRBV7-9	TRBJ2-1	ASSLAFKDNEQF
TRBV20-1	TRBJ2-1	SARPPGLEGYNEQF
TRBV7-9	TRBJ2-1	ASSPTRQGSSYNEQF
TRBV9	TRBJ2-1	ASGGTSGKW
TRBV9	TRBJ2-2	ASSVEGEPNTGELF
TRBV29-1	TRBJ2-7	SVGITSGRSGEQY
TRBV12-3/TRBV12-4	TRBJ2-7	ASSADNYEQY
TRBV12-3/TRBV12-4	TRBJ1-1	ASTTSRGAF
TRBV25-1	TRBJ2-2	ASRGLAGGINTGELF
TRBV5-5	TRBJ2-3	ASSLLGGTSGSTDTQY
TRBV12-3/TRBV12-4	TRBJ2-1	ASSWTGFEQF
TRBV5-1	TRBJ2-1	ASSLVGEGNEQF
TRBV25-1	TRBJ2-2	ASSALGLADNTGELF
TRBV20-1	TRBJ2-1	SASQRGPLSEQF
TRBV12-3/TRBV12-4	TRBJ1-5	ASSQEESNQPQH
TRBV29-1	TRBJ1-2	SGRDANYGYT
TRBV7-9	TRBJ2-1	ASTHLGSGRFENEQF
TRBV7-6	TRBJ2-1	ASSLGLAGDYNEQF
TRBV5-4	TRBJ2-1	ASSLVTRPEQF
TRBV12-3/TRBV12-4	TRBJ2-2	ASVGPNTGELF
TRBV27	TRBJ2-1	ASSFFDRPSSYNEQF
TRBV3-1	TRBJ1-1	ASSYFDRGVTEAF
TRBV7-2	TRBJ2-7	ASSLHGPSRGEQY
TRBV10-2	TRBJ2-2	ASRGDSNTGELF
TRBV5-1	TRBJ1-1	ASSFDTPNTEAF
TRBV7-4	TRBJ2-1	ASSQTARTASSYNEQF
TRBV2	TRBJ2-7	ASSEYRGSSYEQY
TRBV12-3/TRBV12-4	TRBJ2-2	ASTTSGVFSGELF
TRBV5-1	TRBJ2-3	ASSLEAGEADTQY
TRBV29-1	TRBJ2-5	SVVLAGGQETQY
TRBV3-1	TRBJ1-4	ASSQPVGEKLF